The 19 T cell receptor beta chains below were found in one sample sequenced in a study of OX40 agonist ivuxolimab in advanced cancers. TCRdb's copy holds only in-frame clones and misses some; the assay was immunoSEQ multiplex PCR. The sample records more than 9,000 clones, roughly nine tenths being singletons. The material was CD4+ or CD8+ T cells sorted from blood, obtained in a trial of the OX40 agonist ivuxolimab. These receptors all stem from an adult with an advanced solid tumor such as melanoma, head and neck, liver or kidney cancer.

The chain employs TRBV6-5 and TRBJ1-6, with TRBD1 matching over 8 bases. CDR1 and CDR2 from the germline V gene are MNHEY and SVGAGI. This CDR3 is 15 amino acids long. After removal of 7 bases from V and 7 bases from J, the junction contained 9 bases not matched to a gene. CDR3 DNA: TGTGCCAGCACTTTTTACGGGGACAGGAATTCACCCCTCCACTTT. Translated, it gives CASTFYGDRNSPLHF.

V is TRBV6-5 and J is TRBJ2-1, with D unresolved. CDR3 size: 13 residues. The V and J ends lost 4 bases and 3 bases respectively, with 7 bases between them. The germline gives CDR1 MNHEY, CDR2 SVGAGI. This CDR3 reads CASSSRGYNEQFF. The CDR3 nucleotides read TGTGCCAGCAGTTCCCGAGGCTACAATGAGCAGTTCTTC.

The chain has TRBV4-1 and TRBJ1-6, with 8 bases matching TRBD1. V dropped 2 bases and J dropped 4; count of bases not matched to a gene: 7. There are 17 residues in the CDR3. CDR1 and CDR2 from the germline V gene are MGHRA and YSYEKL. The CDR3 DNA reads as TGCGCCAGCAGCCAACAGGGGGCGGAGGGGTATAATTCACCCCTCCACTTT. Translation: CASSQQGAEGYNSPLHF.

This rearrangement joins TRBV6-5 to TRBJ2-5; 9 bases line up with TRBD2. There are 14 residues in the CDR3. Germline V gene sequence: CDR1 MNHEY, CDR2 SVGAGI. The trim removed 5 bases at V and 1 base at J, leaving 2 bases unmatched. The CDR3 sequence is CASSGAGGQETQYF. The CDR3 nucleotides are TGTGCCAGCAGTGGAGCGGGGGGCCAAGAGACCCAGTACTTC.

The chain joins TRBV4-1 to TRBJ2-1; 12 bases fit TRBD2. The CDR3 has 15 residues. J was trimmed by 6 bases and V by 4 bases; bases with no gene match: 4. In germline, CDR1 is MGHRA, CDR2 YSYEKL. Written as DNA, the CDR3 is TGCGCCAGCAGCCGGGTGACTAGCGGGGGCAATGAGCAGTTCTTC. Encoded protein: CASSRVTSGGNEQFF.

The chain has TRBV27 and TRBJ2-7; 9 nucleotides align to TRBD2. This CDR3 is built from 16 residues. The trim removed 0 bases at V and 4 bases at J, leaving 7 bases unmatched. In germline, CDR1 is MNHEY, CDR2 SMNVEV (reference sequence). The CDR3 is CASSLSGLAGLYEQYF. The CDR3 coding sequence is TGTGCCAGCAGTTTATCGGGGCTAGCGGGGTTGTACGAGCAGTACTTC.

This rearrangement joins TRBV7-9 to TRBJ1-2; tentative D call: TRBD1 (6 bases). Trimming pared 1 base from V and 1 base from J, leaving 10 bases between. This CDR3 spans 15 amino acids. From germline, CDR1 is SEHNR and CDR2 FQNEAQ (reference sequence). The CDR3 region is CASSLGRTDNYGYTF. DNA for the CDR3: TGTGCCAGCAGCTTAGGAAGGACAGATAACTATGGCTACACCTTC.

V usage is TRBV2 and J usage is TRBJ2-7; D call uncertain. V gave up 3 bases and J gave up 6 bases, with 15 bases separating them. The CDR3 is made up of 14 amino acids. From germline, CDR1 is SNHLY and CDR2 FYNNEI. DNA for the CDR3: TGTGCCAGCAGTGACGAGATCAGAAGATTCGAGCAGTACTTC. Amino acids: CASSDEIRRFEQYF.

The V call is TRBV2, the J call TRBJ2-1, with D possibly being TRBD2 (5 bases). Per the germline V gene, CDR1 is SNHLY and CDR2 is FYNNEI. Between the trimmed V and J ends, which lost 3 bases and 8 bases, there was a span of 8 bases. The CDR3 covers 12 residues. The CDR3 DNA reads as TGTGCCAGCAGTGATATGAGGGATGAGCAGTTCTTC. Translation: CASSDMRDEQFF.

The rearrangement links TRBV29-1 to TRBJ2-7; D might be TRBD2 (5 bases). Germline CDR1 reads SQVTM; CDR2 reads ANQGSEA. Trimming stripped 4 bases from V and 4 bases from J, with 8 bases between. The CDR3 extends over 11 amino acids. The CDR3 is CSVVGDYEQYF. The CDR3, as DNA: TGCAGCGTTGTGGGAGATTACGAGCAGTACTTC.

The rearrangement links TRBV7-9 to TRBJ2-7; D gene uncertain. The CDR3 sequence is 13 residues long. V lost 4 bases, J lost 0 bases, and 7 bases lay in between. Germline CDR1 reads SEHNR; CDR2 reads FQNEAQ (reference sequence). CDR3 sequence reads: CASSSVSSYEQYF. The CDR3 DNA follows: TGTGCCAGCAGCTCAGTCAGCTCCTACGAGCAGTACTTC.

The genes are TRBV7-9 and TRBJ2-7, with D maybe TRBD1 (6 bases). The CDR3 length is 16 residues. V was pared by 5 bases and J by 0 bases, with 17 bases between. Per germline, CDR1 SEHNR and CDR2 FQNEAQ (reference sequence). The DNA of the CDR3 is TGTGCCAGCAGCCCCCATGTGGGGGCTAGCTCCTACGAGCAGTACTTC. This codes for CASSPHVGASSYEQYF.

The chain combines TRBV19 with TRBJ2-5; no reliable D call. V was cut by 5 bases and J by 5 bases, with 12 bases left in between. The CDR3 sequence is 13 residues long. Per germline, CDR1 LNHDA and CDR2 SQIVND (reference sequence). This CDR3 reads CASSAVGSETQYF. CDR3 bases: TGTGCCAGTAGTGCTGTGGGGTCGGAGACCCAGTACTTC.

This clone came up once. The V and J genes are TRBV14 and TRBJ2-5; perhaps TRBD2 as D (6 bases). Germline CDR1 SGHDN, CDR2 FVKESK. The CDR3 covers 13 residues. Trimming took off 1 base at V and 3 bases at J, with 6 bases between the two ends. CDR3 residues: CASSQAGEETQYF. DNA for the CDR3: TGTGCCAGCAGCCAAGCGGGGGAAGAGACCCAGTACTTC. The whole variable domain, filled in from reference TRBV14 and TRBJ2-5, reads EAGVTQFPSHSVIEKGQTVTLRCDPISGHDNLYWYRRVMGKEIKFLLHFVKESKQDESGMPNNRFLAERTGGTYSTLKVQPAELEDSGVYFCASSQAGEETQYFGPGTRLLVL.

The gene calls are TRBV19 and TRBJ1-2, with TRBD1 as a possible D gene (6 bases). The CDR3 runs to 15 residues. V lost 6 bases, J lost 4 bases, and 18 bases lay in between. Germline V gives CDR1 LNHDA, CDR2 SQIVND (reference sequence). CDR3 region: CASSPLLGGSYGYTF. In nucleotides, the CDR3 is TGTGCCAGTAGCCCCCTCTTAGGGGGTTCCTATGGCTACACCTTC.

The CDR3 loop reads CASSLGGVLYEQYF. In nucleotides, the CDR3 is TGTGCCAGCAGCTTGGGCGGGGTCCTCTACGAGCAGTACTTC. This chain connects TRBV5-6 to TRBJ2-7; D perhaps matches TRBD2 (6 bases). Between the trimmed V and J ends, which lost 0 bases and 3 bases, there was a span of 10 bases. The CDR3 is 14 residues long. Looked up from germline, CDR1 is SGHDT and CDR2 is YYEEEE.

The rearrangement uses TRBV4-1 and TRBJ2-2; D is perhaps TRBD1 or TRBD2 (5 bases each). The V end was cut by 0 bases, the J end by 1 base, with 9 bases between. Germline V gene sequence: CDR1 MGHRA, CDR2 YSYEKL. CDR3 length: 16 residues. The CDR3 reads CASSQDRGRNTGELFF. CDR3 bases: TGCGCCAGCAGCCAAGATCGGGGCAGGAACACCGGGGAGCTGTTTTTT.

This clone was detected once. The rearrangement links TRBV5-4 to TRBJ1-2, with unresolved D. CDR3 length equals 15 residues. Germline V lookup: CDR1 SGHNT, CDR2 YYREEE (reference sequence). The V gene lost 0 bases and the J gene lost 0 bases, with 9 bases spanning the gap. The CDR3 is CASSLDLYTNYGYTF. The CDR3 region has the DNA TGTGCCAGCAGCTTGGATTTATATACTAACTATGGCTACACCTTC.

The chain is built from TRBV4-1 and TRBJ2-3; maybe TRBD2 (6 bases). Between the trimmed V and J ends, which lost 4 bases and 2 bases, there was a span of 10 bases. The germline V gene has CDR1 MGHRA and CDR2 YSYEKL. This CDR3 region has 14 residues. In DNA, the CDR3 is TGCGCCAGCAGCCTGGGGACTTTCACAGATACGCAGTATTTT. It is translated as CASSLGTFTDTQYF.